Listed here are 26 T cell receptor beta chains from one sample, sequenced in a study of T-cell memory formation after mild COVID-19. TCRdb recomputed calls from the 5' RACE reads with MiXCR, one row per CDR3 protein. The sample lists fewer than 650,000 distinct CDR3 sequences; about 20% were seen once. The sequenced sample was PBMCs or a T cell subset sorted from them (not recorded which). These receptors were obtained from an adult woman who had mild COVID-19 (a few samples of this study predate the infection). Cell type and time point are not known.

The chain couples TRBV24-1 to TRBJ2-2; D may be TRBD2 (6 bases). This CDR3 contains 17 residues. Germline V gene sequence: CDR1 KGHDR, CDR2 SFDVKD. V was shortened by 4 bases and J by 6 bases, with 20 bases between the two germline ends. CDR3 region: CATSELGGTGGAGELFF. CDR3 bases: TGTGCCACCAGTGAACTCGGTGGAACAGGAGGGGCCGGGGAGCTGTTTTTT.

This rearrangement joins TRBV3-1 to TRBJ2-3; D is possibly TRBD2 (7 bases). The ends were cut back, 3 bases at V and 9 bases at J, with 13 bases in the middle. This CDR3 region has 13 residues. Germline V CDR1 and CDR2: LGHDT, YNNKEL (reference sequence). CDR3 coding DNA: TGTGCCAGCAGCCATGGGGGGGGGACAACGCAGTATTTT. This translates into CASSHGGGTTQYF.

This chain links TRBV20-1 with TRBJ2-2, with D possibly TRBD1 on 6 matching bases. The CDR3 extends over 17 amino acids. Trimming pared 1 base from V and 6 bases from J, leaving 21 bases between. Germline V lookup: CDR1 DFQATT, CDR2 SNEGSKA (reference sequence). The CDR3 region is CSARVNRGGIGAGELFF. CDR3 DNA: TGCAGTGCTAGAGTTAATCGAGGGGGAATCGGCGCCGGGGAGCTGTTTTTT.

This clonotype was observed a handful of times. The junction departs from the called germline gene at one end, perhaps through a read error. The V and J genes are TRBV27 and TRBJ2-2, with D perhaps matching TRBD2 (6 bases). Per the germline V gene, CDR1 is MNHEY and CDR2 is SMNVEV (reference sequence). The CDR3 length is 16 residues. The CDR3 loop reads CASCFRASRGTGELFF. Written as DNA, the CDR3 is TGTGCCAGCTGTTTCCGAGCCTCGCGGGGCACCGGGGAGCTGTTTTTT.

This clonotype was seen only a few times. The rearrangement joins TRBV15 to TRBJ2-5; D is uncertain. Trimming removed 0 bases from V and 6 bases from J, with 14 bases in between. The CDR3 sequence is 15 residues long. Germline V gives CDR1 LNHNV, CDR2 YYDKDF (reference sequence). The CDR3 nucleotides read TGTGCCACCAGCAGAGATCCGGTGCGTGTGCAGACCCAGTACTTC. Translation: CATSRDPVRVQTQYF. Complete variable domain (other parts from reference TRBV15 and TRBJ2-5): DAMVIQNPRYQVTQFGKPVTLSCSQTLNHNVMYWYQQKSSQAPKLLFHYYDKDFNNEADTPDNFQSRRPNTSFCFLDIRSPGLGDTAMYLCATSRDPVRVQTQYFGPGTRLLVL.

V is TRBV9 and J is TRBJ2-1; perhaps D is TRBD1 or TRBD2 (5 bases each). CDR1 SGDLS and CDR2 YYNGEE come from the germline V gene. The CDR3 has 15 residues. V was pared by 3 bases and J by 3 bases, with 13 bases between. The CDR3 reads CASSARDANYNEQFF. CDR3 nucleotide sequence: TGTGCCAGCAGCGCCCGGGACGCAAACTACAATGAGCAGTTCTTC.

The chain uses TRBV18 and TRBJ2-7; D is possibly TRBD1 (5 bases). The CDR3 covers 14 residues. Germline CDR1 is KGHSH and CDR2 is LQKENI. Trimming pared 5 bases from V and 3 bases from J, leaving 14 bases between. CDR3 amino acids: CASSSGAQGYEQYF. The CDR3 bases are TGTGCCAGCTCATCGGGTGCGCAGGGCTACGAGCAGTACTTC.

This rearrangement joins TRBV7-2 to TRBJ2-1; D is unresolved. This CDR3 contains 15 residues. The V and J ends lost 5 bases and 5 bases respectively, with 16 bases between them. The V gene's germline CDR1 is SGHTA and CDR2 FQGNSA. Here the CDR3 reads CASSLTRSADNEQFF. The CDR3 DNA sequence: TGTGCCAGCAGCCTAACAAGGTCGGCGGACAATGAGCAGTTCTTC.

This clonotype has just a few counts. V is TRBV12-3 or TRBV12-4 and J is TRBJ1-2; no clear D gene. This CDR3 contains 13 residues. V gave up 6 bases and J gave up 1 base, with 9 bases separating them. CDR3 sequence reads: CASSRLINYGYTF. In DNA form, the CDR3 reads TGTGCCAGCAGCAGACTGATTAACTATGGCTACACCTTC.

The chain employs TRBV15 and TRBJ2-7, with D perhaps matching TRBD2 (7 bases). The CDR3 has 15 amino acids. Germline V lookup: CDR1 LNHNV, CDR2 YYDKDF (reference sequence). Trimming left V 4 bases short and J 4 bases short, with 17 bases between. The CDR3, as DNA: TGTGCCACCAGCACTGAAGCGGGACATTCTTACGAGCAGTACTTC. This translates into CATSTEAGHSYEQYF.

This clonotype occurred a few times. The J gene is TRBJ2-7, the V gene TRBV29-1; unclear D gene. The CDR3 runs 13 residues. V lost 6 bases and J 1 base, leaving 13 bases between the germline ends. CDR1 is SQVTM and CDR2 is ANQGSEA in the germline V gene. As DNA, the CDR3 is TGCAGCGTCATTCTTCCCTCTTCCTACGAGCAGTACTTC. Its translation: CSVILPSSYEQYF.

The genes are TRBV2 and TRBJ2-1; D may be TRBD1 (6 bases). Looked up from germline, CDR1 is SNHLY and CDR2 is FYNNEI. The CDR3 covers 13 residues. The ends were cut back, 7 bases at V and 3 bases at J, with 10 bases in the middle. This CDR3 is CASTLDSYNEQFF. The CDR3 bases are TGTGCCAGCACCCTGGACAGCTACAATGAGCAGTTCTTC. Based on the CDR3 plus reference TRBV2 and TRBJ2-1, the full variable domain is EPEVTQTPSHQVTQMGQEVILRCVPISNHLYFYWYRQILGQKVEFLVSFYNNEISEKSEIFDDQFSVERPDGSNFTLKIRSTKLEDSAMYFCASTLDSYNEQFFGPGTRLTVL.

At least ten counts were recorded for this clonotype. This chain links TRBV2 with TRBJ1-1; 9 positions agree with TRBD1. CDR1 SNHLY and CDR2 FYNNEI come from the germline V gene. This CDR3 is 16 amino acids long. Trimming removed 4 bases from V and 4 bases from J; junction bases left unmatched: 10. Here the CDR3 reads CASSVRGQGFGTEAFF. The DNA for the CDR3 is TGTGCCAGCAGTGTACGTGGACAGGGGTTCGGCACTGAAGCTTTCTTT.

The CDR3 DNA sequence: TGCAGTGCTAGAGATCGGGACAGCTGGGAAAAACTGTTTTTT. It is translated as CSARDRDSWEKLFF. V usage is TRBV20-1 and J usage is TRBJ1-4; TRBD1 aligns across 7 bases. Germline CDR1 and CDR2: DFQATT and SNEGSKA (reference sequence). V shed 0 bases, J shed 8 bases, and the junction held 6 bases outside the gene matches. This CDR3 is 14 amino acids long.

The gene calls are TRBV7-2 and TRBJ2-5, with 7 bases fitting TRBD2. This CDR3 is 14 amino acids long. The J segment lost 4 bases and the V segment lost 4 bases, leaving 6 bases of the junction unmatched. Germline V gene sequence: CDR1 SGHTA, CDR2 FQGNSA. CDR3 nucleotides: TGTGCCAGCAGCTCCGGACTAGTCGGAGAGACCCAGTACTTC. Translated: CASSSGLVGETQYF. Full variable domain (remainder filled in from reference TRBV7-2 and TRBJ2-5): GAGVSQSPSNKVTEKGKDVELRCDPISGHTALYWYRQSLGQGLEFLIYFQGNSAPDKSGLPSDRFSAERTGGSVSTLTIQRTQQEDSAVYLCASSSGLVGETQYFGPGTRLLVL.

This chain connects TRBV20-1 to TRBJ2-2, with 8 bases that match TRBD2. Germline V CDR1 and CDR2: DFQATT, SNEGSKA (reference sequence). The CDR3 runs 13 residues. Trimming removed 8 bases from V and 5 bases from J; junction bases left unmatched: 7. The CDR3 here is CSTRGGRTGELFF. The CDR3 DNA sequence: TGCAGTACCCGGGGGGGCCGAACCGGGGAGCTGTTTTTT.

The J gene is TRBJ2-7, the V gene TRBV3-1; the match to TRBD1 covers 7 bases. The germline V gene has CDR1 LGHDT and CDR2 YNNKEL (reference sequence). The CDR3 has 15 amino acids. Trimming removed 5 bases from V and 1 base from J; junction bases left unmatched: 8. CDR3 nucleotide sequence: TGTGCCAGCAGCGTCGACAGGGATATTTCCTACGAGCAGTACTTC. Encoded protein: CASSVDRDISYEQYF.

In this sample, this clonotype turned up a few times. The V call is TRBV7-9, the J call TRBJ1-1, with TRBD1 matching 12 bases. The V segment lost 5 bases and the J segment 2 bases; nucleotides outside the gene matches: 12. The length of the CDR3 is 18 residues. Germline V lookup: CDR1 SEHNR, CDR2 FQNEAQ (reference sequence). The CDR3 nucleotides are TGTGCCAGCAGCGAGACCCGGGACAGGGGGCCTTATAACACTGAAGCTTTCTTT. Amino acids: CASSETRDRGPYNTEAFF.

In this sample, this clonotype turned up a few times. This chain uses TRBV9 with TRBJ2-5; TRBD1 is a possible D gene (5 bases). Germline-derived CDR1 and CDR2 are SGDLS and YYNGEE. Trimming shortened V by 0 bases and J by 2 bases, and 14 bases separated the two germline ends. The CDR3 is 16 residues long. The DNA of the CDR3 is TGTGCCAGCAGCGTAGTAGGTCGACAGAGTCAAGAGACCCAGTACTTC. It specifies CASSVVGRQSQETQYF.

This chain joins TRBV3-1 and TRBJ2-7; 12 nucleotides agree with TRBD2. The junction had 8 bases not matched to a gene; V was cut back by 1 base and J by 4 bases. The CDR3 contains 17 residues. The germline V gene encodes CDR1 LGHDT and CDR2 YNNKEL (reference sequence). The CDR3 reads CASSQASTSGSSYEQYF. CDR3 coding DNA: TGTGCCAGCAGCCAAGCTTCGACTAGCGGGAGCTCTTACGAGCAGTACTTC.

CDR3 in amino acids: CASSSIARSYEQYF. The DNA for the CDR3 is TGTGCCAGCAGTTCAATAGCGCGCTCCTACGAGCAGTACTTC. The J gene is TRBJ2-7, the V gene TRBV12-3 or TRBV12-4; TRBD2 is a possible D gene (5 bases). The CDR3 contains 14 residues. Trimming cost V 4 bases and J 0 bases, with 10 bases left between them.

This clonotype was counted between two and nine times. The V gene is TRBV7-3, the J gene TRBJ2-1; unclear D gene. V was clipped by 5 bases and J by 1 base, with 9 bases between them. The CDR3 length is 14 residues. Germline V gene lookup returns CDR1 SGHTA and CDR2 FQGTGA. Written as DNA, the CDR3 is TGTGCCAGCAGCCCCATGGGGTCCTACAATGAGCAGTTCTTC. Protein product: CASSPMGSYNEQFF.

The CDR3 sequence is CSATRQGHYGYTF. The DNA of the CDR3 is TGCAGTGCTACCAGACAGGGCCACTATGGCTACACCTTC. V gene TRBV20-1 combines with J gene TRBJ1-2, with TRBD1 matching over 7 bases. The length of the CDR3 is 13 residues. Germline CDR1 is DFQATT and CDR2 is SNEGSKA (reference sequence). The ends lost 4 bases at V and 3 bases at J; junction bases unmatched: 5.

The V and J genes are TRBV28 and TRBJ1-5; possibly TRBD1 for D (5 bases). The CDR3 extends over 16 amino acids. CDR1 is MDHEN, CDR2 SYDVKM, per germline. The V and J ends lost 5 bases and 4 bases respectively, with 18 bases between them. This CDR3 is CASSPTDMGRNQPQHF. The CDR3 bases are TGTGCCAGCAGTCCCACAGACATGGGGCGTAATCAGCCCCAGCATTTT.

This chain connects TRBV7-9 to TRBJ1-5; D might be TRBD1 (5 bases). The V gene's germline CDR1 is SEHNR and CDR2 FQNEAQ (reference sequence). Between the trimmed V and J ends, which lost 7 bases and 3 bases, there was a span of 13 bases. The CDR3 runs to 14 residues. The CDR3 DNA follows: TGTGCCAGCACCTCTGACAGTAACAATCAGCCCCAGCATTTT. This translates into CASTSDSNNQPQHF.

The rearrangement uses TRBV7-3 and TRBJ2-1; 12 nucleotides align to TRBD2. This CDR3 comprises 15 residues. CDR1 is SGHTA and CDR2 is FQGTGA in the germline V gene. With V trimmed by 5 bases and J by 9 bases, 8 bases remained unmatched. Here the CDR3 reads CASSPASGRVGEQFF. The DNA for the CDR3 is TGTGCCAGCAGCCCCGCTAGCGGGAGGGTTGGTGAGCAGTTCTTC. Combining the CDR3 with reference TRBV7-3 and TRBJ2-1 gives the whole variable domain GAGVSQTPSNKVTEKGKYVELRCDPISGHTALYWYRQSLGQGPEFLIYFQGTGAADDSGLPNDRFFAVRPEGSVSTLKIQRTERGDSAVYLCASSPASGRVGEQFFGPGTRLTVL.